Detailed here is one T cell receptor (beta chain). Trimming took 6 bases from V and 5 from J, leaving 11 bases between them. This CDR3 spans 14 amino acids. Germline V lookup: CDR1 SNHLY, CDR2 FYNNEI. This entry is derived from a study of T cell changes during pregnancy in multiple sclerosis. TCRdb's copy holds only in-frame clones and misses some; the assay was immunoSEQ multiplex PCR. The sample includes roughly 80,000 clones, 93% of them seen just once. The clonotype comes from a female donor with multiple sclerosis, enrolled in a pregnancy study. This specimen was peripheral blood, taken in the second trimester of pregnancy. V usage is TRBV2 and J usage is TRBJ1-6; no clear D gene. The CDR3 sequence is CASRRSANNSPLHF. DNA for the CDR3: TGTGCCAGCAGGAGGTCCGCTAATAATTCACCCCTCCACTTT.